A single sample is the source of the 32 T cell receptor beta chains below, sequenced in a study of blood T cell repertoires in COVID-19. Measured with immunoSEQ multiplex PCR; TCRdb has only the in-frame clones, and not every one. The data show more than 200,000 clones, with around 88% seen just once and about 1.3% held by the top ten. The sample comprised peripheral blood. These TCRs come from an elderly man with acute or convalescent COVID-19.

The chain employs TRBV4-3 and TRBJ1-2; D gene unclear. The CDR3 sequence is 14 residues long. V was shortened by 1 base and J by 0 bases, with 6 bases between the two germline ends. Germline CDR1 and CDR2: LGHNA and YSLEER. DNA of the CDR3: TGCGCCAGCAGCCAAGCCCAAACTAACTATGGCTACACCTTC. It specifies CASSQAQTNYGYTF.

V and J are TRBV6-2 or TRBV6-3 and TRBJ1-1, with D possibly TRBD1 on 6 matching bases. Germline lookup yields CDR1 MNHEY and CDR2 SVGEGT. Trimming stripped 6 bases from V and 1 base from J, with 12 bases between. CDR3 length: 14 amino acids. Written as DNA, the CDR3 is TGTGCCAGCAGCACAGGGAGAGGGAACACTGAAGCTTTCTTT. Amino acid sequence: CASSTGRGNTEAFF.

This clone was counted a few times. The chain has TRBV12-3 or TRBV12-4 and TRBJ1-1; D call uncertain. V was shortened by 5 bases and J by 0 bases, with 7 bases between the two germline ends. The CDR3 runs 13 residues. CDR3 sequence reads: CASSPNLNTEAFF. DNA for the CDR3: TGTGCCAGCAGTCCTAATTTGAACACTGAAGCTTTCTTT.

This chain links TRBV15 with TRBJ2-5, with TRBD1 identical over 8 bases. The CDR3 runs 16 residues. Looked up from germline, CDR1 is LNHNV and CDR2 is YYDKDF (reference sequence). J was trimmed by 4 bases and V by 2 bases; bases with no gene match: 9. The CDR3 spells CATSRRTGGSVETQYF. CDR3 bases: TGTGCCACCAGCAGACGCACAGGGGGGTCGGTAGAGACCCAGTACTTC.

CDR3 in DNA: TGTGCCAGCAGCTTACGTCTAGCTAGCGGGATAAACAATGAGCAGTTCTTC. It yields the protein CASSLRLASGINNEQFF. The chain joins TRBV7-3 to TRBJ2-1, with 9 bases matching TRBD2. V lost 2 bases, J lost 5 bases, and 10 bases stayed unmatched. CDR3 length equals 17 residues. From germline, CDR1 is SGHTA and CDR2 FQGTGA.

The chain employs TRBV2 and TRBJ2-7; 12 bases are shared with TRBD2. The CDR3 covers 16 residues. CDR1 and CDR2 (germline): SNHLY, FYNNEI. V trimming: 2 bases; J trimming: 7 bases; junction bases outside the gene matches: 9. CDR3 DNA sequence: TGTGCCAGCAGTGAATTAGGCCTAGCGGGAGGGAAAGAGCAGTACTTC. Translated, it gives CASSELGLAGGKEQYF.

The chain combines TRBV7-9 with TRBJ2-2, with a weak D call TRBD1 (6 bases). V was shortened by 5 bases and J by 4 bases, with 11 bases between the two germline ends. CDR1 and CDR2 (germline): SEHNR, FQNEAQ (reference sequence). The CDR3 extends over 14 amino acids. This CDR3 is CASSILRGTGELFF. In nucleotides, the CDR3 is TGTGCCAGCAGCATCCTCAGGGGCACCGGGGAGCTGTTTTTT.

The chain uses TRBV14 and TRBJ2-3, with 11 bases identical to TRBD2. With V trimmed by 5 bases and J by 4 bases, 8 bases remained unmatched. This CDR3 is built from 16 residues. Per the germline V gene, CDR1 is SGHDN and CDR2 is FVKESK. The CDR3 loop is CASSVLAGEGPDTQYF. The CDR3 bases are TGTGCCAGCAGCGTACTAGCGGGGGAGGGTCCAGATACGCAGTATTTT.

In this sample, this clone turned up once. The genes are TRBV19 and TRBJ2-3; D is unresolved. V lost 6 bases, J lost 4 bases, and 11 bases lay in between. Germline V gene data show CDR1 as LNHDA and CDR2 as SQIVND (reference sequence). CDR3 length: 13 amino acids. CDR3 DNA: TGTGCCAGTAGCTATAAGTTTTCAGATACGCAGTATTTT. Translated: CASSYKFSDTQYF.

V gene TRBV18 combines with J gene TRBJ2-7; D is uncertain. The CDR3 loop spans 16 amino acids. V lost 3 bases to trimming and J lost 0 bases, with 15 bases between them. Germline CDR1 KGHSH, CDR2 LQKENI. The CDR3 spells CASSPYGVSGSYEQYF. The CDR3 region has the DNA TGTGCCAGCTCACCCTATGGAGTGTCGGGCTCCTACGAGCAGTACTTC.

On this clone: Other DNA sequences in this specimen translate into the identical CDR3. V gene TRBV7-2 combines with J gene TRBJ2-1, with 7 bases matching TRBD2. CDR3 length: 15 amino acids. Germline lookup yields CDR1 SGHTA and CDR2 FQGNSA. Trimming at V came to 0 bases and at J to 4 bases, leaving 3 bases not matched to a gene. The CDR3 here is CASSLAGGTYNEQFF. The DNA for the CDR3 is TGTGCCAGCAGCTTAGCGGGAGGGACTTACAATGAGCAGTTCTTC.

The V gene is TRBV6-5, the J gene TRBJ1-3; TRBD1 aligns across 8 bases. The CDR3 sequence is 14 residues long. V lost 6 bases, J lost 4 bases, and 5 bases stayed unmatched. Germline assignment: CDR1 MNHEY and CDR2 SVGAGI. CDR3 DNA: TGTGCCAGCAGCCGGACAGGGAAAGGAAACACCATATATTTT. Amino acid sequence: CASSRTGKGNTIYF.

The chain couples TRBV2 to TRBJ2-1, with 10 bases matching TRBD2. In germline, CDR1 is SNHLY, CDR2 FYNNEI. V dropped 2 bases and J dropped 2; count of bases not matched to a gene: 6. There are 17 residues in the CDR3. CDR3 nucleotides: TGTGCCAGCAGTGAAAGCCTCACTAGCGGGACCTACAATGAGCAGTTCTTC. Residues: CASSESLTSGTYNEQFF.

The gene calls are TRBV18 and TRBJ2-2, with D possibly TRBD2 on 6 matching bases. Germline CDR1 and CDR2: KGHSH and LQKENI. This CDR3 is built from 14 residues. Deletions cut 3 bases from V and 7 bases from J, with 12 bases between. The chain's CDR3 is CASSPSGGVGELFF. The CDR3, as DNA: TGTGCCAGCTCACCTTCAGGCGGGGTCGGGGAGCTGTTTTTT.

The chain links TRBV18 to TRBJ1-2, with 7 nucleotides matching TRBD1. J lost 0 bases, V lost 5 bases, and 9 bases had no gene match. Germline V CDR1 and CDR2: KGHSH, LQKENI. This CDR3 is built from 16 residues. The CDR3 nucleotides read TGTGCCAGCTCATCACGACAGGGCAATCCTAACTATGGCTACACCTTC. Its translation is CASSSRQGNPNYGYTF.

This clone was picked up a small number of times. The CDR3 DNA is TGTGCCAGCAGTGAAAGTCAGGGTTTGGGCCAGCCCCAGCATTTT. Its translation: CASSESQGLGQPQHF. The chain uses TRBV2 and TRBJ1-5; D may be TRBD1 (5 bases). The V end was cut by 2 bases, the J end by 7 bases, with 15 bases between. The germline gives CDR1 SNHLY, CDR2 FYNNEI. This CDR3 has 15 residues.

This clone was seen only a few times. The chain is built from TRBV27 and TRBJ1-5; D might be TRBD1 (6 bases). With 7 bases removed from V and 0 bases from J, the gap between germline ends came to 13 bases. CDR1 and CDR2 (germline): MNHEY, SMNVEV (reference sequence). The CDR3 consists of 15 residues. CDR3 DNA sequence: TGTGCCAGCACGGACAGTTGTTATAGCAATCAGCCCCAGCATTTT. Its protein is CASTDSCYSNQPQHF.

This CDR3 is CASRGQGLSNQPQHF. Here the CDR3 DNA reads TGTGCCAGCAGAGGACAGGGGCTTAGCAATCAGCCCCAGCATTTT. The gene calls are TRBV2 and TRBJ1-5; TRBD1 matches at 9 bases. In germline, CDR1 is SNHLY, CDR2 FYNNEI. With V trimmed by 6 bases and J by 0 bases, 3 bases remained unmatched. This CDR3 spans 15 amino acids.

Here the CDR3 reads CASSPQGYGYTF. The CDR3 coding sequence is TGTGCCAGCAGCCCACAGGGGTATGGCTACACCTTC. This rearrangement joins TRBV7-2 to TRBJ1-2, with 7 bases matching TRBD1. Germline trimming cut 5 bases from V and 5 bases from J; bases unmatched to any gene: 2. The CDR3 consists of 12 residues. The germline V gene encodes CDR1 SGHTA and CDR2 FQGNSA. Full variable domain (outside the CDR3, taken from reference TRBV7-2 and TRBJ1-2): GAGVSQSPSNKVTEKGKDVELRCDPISGHTALYWYRQSLGQGLEFLIYFQGNSAPDKSGLPSDRFSAERTGGSVSTLTIQRTQQEDSAVYLCASSPQGYGYTFGSGTRLTVV.

CDR3 sequence: CASSQEVFGQGLSGYTF. The CDR3 DNA reads TGTGCCAGCAGCCAAGAGGTTTTCGGACAGGGTTTGTCTGGCTACACCTTC. The chain joins TRBV4-2 to TRBJ1-2; 8 positions agree with TRBD1. V shed 0 bases and J 7 bases; nucleotides not matched to a gene: 13. Germline V gene lookup returns CDR1 LGHNA and CDR2 YNFKEQ. The CDR3 spans 17 residues.

This clone was seen just once. The V and J genes are TRBV5-1 and TRBJ2-1; possible D gene TRBD2, 6 bases. The germline gives CDR1 SGHRS, CDR2 YFSETQ. With 0 bases removed from V and 8 bases from J, the gap between germline ends came to 12 bases. The CDR3 is 14 amino acids. DNA for the CDR3: TGCGCCAGCAGCTTGGAGCGACTAGTAGATGAGCAGTTCTTC. It encodes CASSLERLVDEQFF.

CDR3 region: CASSLGSGDYGYTF. DNA for the CDR3: TGTGCCAGCAGCTTAGGATCAGGGGACTATGGCTACACCTTC. The V call is TRBV7-2, the J call TRBJ1-2, with D perhaps TRBD1 (6 bases). From germline, CDR1 is SGHTA and CDR2 FQGNSA. The V end was cut by 1 base, the J end by 3 bases, with 9 bases between. The CDR3 is made up of 14 amino acids. Based on the CDR3 plus reference TRBV7-2 and TRBJ1-2, the full variable domain is GAGVSQSPSNKVTEKGKDVELRCDPISGHTALYWYRQSLGQGLEFLIYFQGNSAPDKSGLPSDRFSAERTGGSVSTLTIQRTQQEDSAVYLCASSLGSGDYGYTFGSGTRLTVV.

The chain is built from TRBV5-1 and TRBJ1-4; 8 bases match TRBD1. The junction had 9 bases not matched to a gene; V was cut back by 5 bases and J by 0 bases. Germline lookup yields CDR1 SGHRS and CDR2 YFSETQ. This CDR3 has 17 residues. The CDR3 loop is CASSRGQGGSTNEKLFF. DNA for the CDR3: TGCGCCAGCAGTCGTGGACAGGGAGGCTCAACTAATGAAAAACTGTTTTTT.

The V and J genes are TRBV9 and TRBJ1-5, with D uncertain. The V gene lost 3 bases and the J gene lost 6 bases, with 10 bases spanning the gap. Germline assignment: CDR1 SGDLS and CDR2 YYNGEE. The length of the CDR3 is 13 residues. The CDR3 loop is CASSGGVGQPQHF. The CDR3 DNA is TGTGCCAGCAGCGGAGGAGTTGGTCAGCCCCAGCATTTT. The whole variable domain, remainder taken from reference TRBV9 and TRBJ1-5, is DSGVTQTPKHLITATGQRVTLRCSPRSGDLSVYWYQQSLDQGLQFLIQYYNGEERAKGNILERFSAQQFPDLHSELNLSSLELGDSALYFCASSGGVGQPQHFGDGTRLSIL.

The chain uses TRBV7-2 and TRBJ2-3, with TRBD2 identical over 9 bases. CDR1 SGHTA and CDR2 FQGNSA come from the germline V gene. Trimming at V came to 4 bases and at J to 3 bases, leaving 8 bases not matched to a gene. The CDR3 extends over 16 amino acids. The DNA of the CDR3 is TGTGCCAGCAGCTCGAGGAGCCTAGCGGGGACAGATACGCAGTATTTT. Amino acid sequence: CASSSRSLAGTDTQYF.

The chain employs TRBV11-2 and TRBJ2-7, with 9 bases fitting TRBD1. This CDR3 comprises 15 residues. Germline V gene data show CDR1 as SGHAT and CDR2 as FQNNGV. V trimming: 1 base; J trimming: 13 bases; junction bases outside the gene matches: 14. The CDR3 bases are TGTGCCAGCAGCTTAGCCCCCGGACAGGGGACCGCCTACTACTTC. Translated: CASSLAPGQGTAYYF.

The genes are TRBV5-8 and TRBJ1-1; tentative D call: TRBD1 (5 bases). The germline V and J ends were trimmed by 6 bases and 5 bases, with 17 bases remaining between them. The CDR3 sequence is 14 residues long. CDR1 is SGHTS and CDR2 is YDEGEE in the germline V gene. CDR3 amino acids: CASIPGRHGTEAFF. DNA for the CDR3: TGTGCCAGCATTCCAGGGAGGCATGGAACTGAAGCTTTCTTT.

The chain carries TRBV29-1 and TRBJ2-5; 9 bases fit TRBD1. The V gene end was trimmed by 4 bases and the J gene end by 7 bases; junction bases not matched to a gene: 13. CDR1 and CDR2 from the germline V gene are SQVTM and ANQGSEA. The CDR3 spans 15 residues. The CDR3 loop is CSVVTGQGPLGTQYF. In DNA form, the CDR3 reads TGCAGCGTTGTAACAGGACAGGGGCCCCTCGGGACCCAGTACTTC.

The rearrangement links TRBV27 to TRBJ2-1, with D tentatively TRBD1 (6 bases). V gave up 6 bases and J gave up 10 bases, with 13 bases separating them. This CDR3 comprises 12 residues. Germline V CDR1 and CDR2: MNHEY, SMNVEV (reference sequence). The CDR3 spells CASRRQDLEQFF. CDR3 bases: TGTGCCAGCAGGCGACAGGACCTCGAGCAGTTCTTC.

The chain has TRBV19 and TRBJ2-1; TRBD2 might be the D (5 bases). The CDR3 extends over 13 amino acids. V lost 1 base and J 15 bases, leaving 16 bases between the germline ends. CDR1 and CDR2 (germline): LNHDA, SQIVND (reference sequence). The CDR3 nucleotides are TGTGCCAGTAGTATAGCTCTCGAAGCTAGCACGTTCTTC. Translated: CASSIALEASTFF. Full variable domain (remainder filled in from reference TRBV19 and TRBJ2-1): DGGITQSPKYLFRKEGQNVTLSCEQNLNHDAMYWYRQDPGQGLRLIYYSQIVNDFQKGDIAEGYSVSREKKESFPLTVTSAQKNPTAFYLCASSIALEASTFFGPGTRLTVL.

The rearrangement links TRBV18 to TRBJ2-7; D gene uncertain. This CDR3 contains 15 residues. V was pared by 1 base and J by 3 bases, with 13 bases between. Per the germline V gene, CDR1 is KGHSH and CDR2 is LQKENI. The CDR3 bases are TGTGCCAGCTCACCACGTGGCAGGTCGAGCTACGAGCAGTACTTC. This gives the protein CASSPRGRSSYEQYF.

The V and J genes are TRBV4-3 and TRBJ1-1, with 7 bases lining up with TRBD1. V lost 0 bases, J lost 0 bases, and 7 bases stayed unmatched. The germline CDR1 and CDR2 sequences are LGHNA and YSLEER. CDR3 length: 17 amino acids. Here the CDR3 DNA reads TGCGCCAGCAGCCAAGATAGGGGGCTAGTCATGAACACTGAAGCTTTCTTT. This encodes CASSQDRGLVMNTEAFF.